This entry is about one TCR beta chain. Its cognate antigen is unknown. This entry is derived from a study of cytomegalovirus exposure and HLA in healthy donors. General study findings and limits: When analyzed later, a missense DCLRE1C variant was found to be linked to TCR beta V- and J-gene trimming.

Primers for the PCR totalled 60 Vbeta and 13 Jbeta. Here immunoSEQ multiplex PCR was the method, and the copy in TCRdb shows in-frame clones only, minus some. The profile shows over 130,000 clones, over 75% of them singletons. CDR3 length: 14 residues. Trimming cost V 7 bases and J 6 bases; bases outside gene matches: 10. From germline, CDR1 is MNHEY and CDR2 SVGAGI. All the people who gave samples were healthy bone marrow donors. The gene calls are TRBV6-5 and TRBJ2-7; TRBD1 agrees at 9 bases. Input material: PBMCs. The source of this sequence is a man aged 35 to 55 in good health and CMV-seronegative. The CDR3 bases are TGTGCCAGCACCTTGACAGGGGGTAAGGGCGAGCAGTACTTC. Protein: CASTLTGGKGEQYF.